One and the same sample provided the 25 T cell receptor beta chains below, sequenced in a study of blood T cells in healthy people across ages. Together with a sample-barcoded 5' primer, a J-beta primer mix was included in a second PCR lasting roughly 6 to 12 cycles. MiXCR was run by TCRdb on the 5' RACE reads, yielding one entry per CDR3 protein. There are fewer than 2,000,000 distinct CDR3 sequences in the sample; 34% occur only once, and about 10% lies in the top ten. Sequenced sample: blood. The receptor set was obtained from a woman between 25 and 40 years old in good health.

This clonotype was found a few times. This chain links TRBV4-3 with TRBJ2-1; 16 bases are a match to TRBD2. Germline-derived CDR1 and CDR2 are LGHNA and YSLEER. There are 19 residues in the CDR3. After removal of 4 bases from V and 1 base from J, the junction contained 7 bases not matched to a gene. The CDR3 loop is CASSPGTSGGAMSYNEQFF. The DNA of the CDR3 is TGCGCCAGCAGCCCGGGGACTAGCGGGGGGGCCATGTCCTACAATGAGCAGTTCTTC.

This clonotype appeared a few times. V usage is TRBV10-2 and J usage is TRBJ2-7; 10 bases line up with TRBD1. The trim removed 3 bases at V and 3 bases at J, leaving 5 bases unmatched. The length of the CDR3 is 15 residues. In germline, CDR1 is WSHSY, CDR2 SAAADI. CDR3 protein: CASSDSGTGVYEQYF. As DNA, the CDR3 is TGCGCCAGCAGTGATTCCGGGACAGGGGTCTACGAGCAGTACTTC.

As regards this clonotype: One end of the junction does not line up with germline, which may come from a read error. The gene calls are TRBV5-6 and TRBJ2-2; TRBD2 agrees at 10 bases. The CDR3 loop spans 16 amino acids. Germline CDR1 is SGHDT and CDR2 is YYEEEE. This CDR3 reads CASSPGGLANTRELFF. The CDR3 region has the DNA TGTGCCAGCAGCCCCGGGGGACTAGCGAACACCAGGGAGCTGTTTTTT.

The chain carries TRBV7-3 and TRBJ2-3, with D perhaps TRBD2 (6 bases). CDR1 SGHTA and CDR2 FQGTGA come from the germline V gene. V lost 5 bases and J lost 3, with 12 bases in between. This CDR3 spans 14 amino acids. The CDR3 loop is CASSHRGRTDTQYF. CDR3 DNA: TGTGCCAGCAGCCACCGGGGGAGAACAGATACGCAGTATTTT.

The chain carries TRBV20-1 and TRBJ2-5, with 9 bases lining up with TRBD2. The length of the CDR3 is 15 residues. Germline V gives CDR1 DFQATT, CDR2 SNEGSKA (reference sequence). V shed 2 bases and J 2 bases; nucleotides not matched to a gene: 6. This chain's CDR3 is CSARPGTSQQETQYF. The CDR3 DNA follows: TGCAGTGCTAGACCCGGGACTAGCCAACAAGAGACCCAGTACTTC.

The sample holds a few counts of this clonotype. V usage is TRBV3-1 and J usage is TRBJ1-1; D possibly corresponds to TRBD1 (5 bases). Trimming pared 4 bases from V and 5 bases from J, leaving 11 bases between. Germline values: CDR1 LGHDT, CDR2 YNNKEL (reference sequence). The CDR3 has 13 residues. Written as DNA, the CDR3 is TGTGCCAGCAGCCCTTCGGGGGAAACTGAAGCTTTCTTT. It codes for CASSPSGETEAFF. The full variable domain, with the rest looked up from reference TRBV3-1 and TRBJ1-1, is DTAVSQTPKYLVTQMGNDKSIKCEQNLGHDTMYWYKQDSKKFLKIMFSYNNKELIINETVPNRFSPKSPDKAHLNLHINSLELGDSAVYFCASSPSGETEAFFGQGTRLTVV.

This chain connects TRBV20-1 to TRBJ1-2, with D possibly matching TRBD1 (6 bases). CDR1 is DFQATT, CDR2 SNEGSKA, per germline (reference sequence). The CDR3 sequence is 13 residues long. V was trimmed by 5 bases and J by 1 base, leaving 11 bases between them. As DNA, the CDR3 is TGCAGTGCTGTGGGACAAGATAACTATGGCTACACCTTC. This codes for CSAVGQDNYGYTF.

In its sample, this clonotype was seen a few times. The chain carries TRBV6-6 and TRBJ1-5; 7 nucleotides line up with TRBD1. The trim removed 8 bases at V and 4 bases at J, leaving 5 bases unmatched. The CDR3 spans 13 residues. CDR1 is MNHNY, CDR2 SVGAGI, per germline (reference sequence). In DNA, the CDR3 is TGTGCCAGCTGTCGACAGGGTAATCAGCCCCAGCATTTT. This translates into CASCRQGNQPQHF.

This clonotype was seen more than once but under ten times. As DNA, the CDR3 is TGCAGCGTTGGGGACACTTATCAGCCCCAGCATTTT. It translates to CSVGDTYQPQHF. The J gene is TRBJ1-5, the V gene TRBV29-1; D perhaps matches TRBD1 (6 bases). The CDR3 spans 12 residues. The V and J ends lost 4 bases and 5 bases respectively, with 9 bases between them. Germline lookup yields CDR1 SQVTM and CDR2 ANQGSEA.

As to this clonotype: A clone one base away is much larger, so this may be a read error. The chain employs TRBV9 and TRBJ2-1, with 7 positions matching TRBD1. V shed 1 base and J 6 bases; nucleotides not matched to a gene: 7. Per germline, CDR1 SGDLS and CDR2 YYNGEE. This CDR3 contains 15 residues. CDR3 in amino acids: CASSVRGQDGNEQFF. Here the CDR3 DNA reads TGTGCCAGCAGCGTAAGGGGGCAGGACGGCAATGAGCAGTTCTTC.

J is TRBJ1-3 and V is TRBV7-3; D is unresolved. The CDR3 covers 15 residues. Per the germline V gene, CDR1 is SGHTA and CDR2 is FQGTGA. V gave up 2 bases and J gave up 2 bases, with 10 bases separating them. The CDR3 sequence is CASSLSGDPGNTIYF. CDR3 DNA sequence: TGTGCCAGCAGCTTATCCGGAGATCCTGGAAACACCATATATTTT.

V and J are TRBV5-1 and TRBJ1-1; D unclear. CDR1 is SGHRS and CDR2 is YFSETQ in the germline V gene. V gave up 5 bases and J gave up 3 bases, with 11 bases separating them. The CDR3 consists of 13 residues. CDR3 region: CASRTRGDTEAFF. CDR3 coding DNA: TGCGCCAGCAGGACCCGGGGTGACACTGAAGCTTTCTTT.

The sample holds a few counts of this clonotype. The chain carries TRBV7-2 and TRBJ2-1; D remains ambiguous. The CDR3 runs to 14 residues. Trimming took 2 bases from V and 0 from J, leaving 5 bases between them. Germline CDR1 is SGHTA and CDR2 is FQGNSA. This chain's CDR3 is CASSLMDSYNEQFF. The DNA of the CDR3 is TGTGCCAGCAGCTTAATGGACTCCTACAATGAGCAGTTCTTC.

The chain is built from TRBV20-1 and TRBJ2-5; TRBD2 agrees at 8 bases. The DNA end favors TRBJ2-7, so the J call may be wrong. The CDR3 is 14 amino acids. CDR1 and CDR2 from the germline V gene are DFQATT and SNEGSKA (reference sequence). CDR3 sequence reads: CSARELADFYEQYF. In DNA, the CDR3 is TGCAGTGCTAGAGAACTAGCGGATTTTTACGAGCAGTACTTC.

This sequence joins TRBV11-2 and TRBJ2-7, with 8 nucleotides matching TRBD1. The CDR3 runs 15 residues. V shed 1 base and J 3 bases; nucleotides not matched to a gene: 5. Germline-derived CDR1 and CDR2 are SGHAT and FQNNGV. CDR3 in amino acids: CASSLVGQGYYEQYF. The CDR3 DNA reads TGTGCCAGCAGCTTAGTTGGACAGGGATACTACGAGCAGTACTTC. Variable domain in full (rest from reference TRBV11-2 and TRBJ2-7): EAGVAQSPRYKIIEKRQSVAFWCNPISGHATLYWYQQILGQGPKLLIQFQNNGVVDDSQLPKDRFSAERLKGVDSTLKIQPAKLEDSAVYLCASSLVGQGYYEQYFGPGTRLTVT.

The chain recombines TRBV6-5 with TRBJ2-3; TRBD1 agrees at 7 bases. V trimming: 6 bases; J trimming: 2 bases; junction bases outside the gene matches: 5. The length of the CDR3 is 14 residues. The germline CDR1 and CDR2 sequences are MNHEY and SVGAGI. The CDR3, as DNA: TGTGCCAGCAGACGGGACAGTATCACAGATACGCAGTATTTT. It encodes CASRRDSITDTQYF.

The chain recombines TRBV7-9 with TRBJ1-2; D perhaps matches TRBD1 (5 bases). The V gene lost 5 bases and the J gene lost 3 bases, with 19 bases spanning the gap. This CDR3 is built from 16 residues. Germline CDR1 SEHNR, CDR2 FQNEAQ (reference sequence). In nucleotides, the CDR3 is TGTGCCAGCAGCCAACTTATCTCGGGGCCCGACTATGGCTACACCTTC. Residues: CASSQLISGPDYGYTF.

This chain joins TRBV20-1 and TRBJ1-3; D might be TRBD1 (6 bases). V dropped 7 bases and J dropped 4 bases, with 14 bases sitting between them. Germline CDR1 DFQATT, CDR2 SNEGSKA (reference sequence). The CDR3 consists of 13 residues. In nucleotides, the CDR3 is TGCAGTGTGCAGGGGTTGGCCGGAAACACCATATATTTT. Its translation is CSVQGLAGNTIYF.

V and J are TRBV7-8 and TRBJ1-5, with D tentatively TRBD1 (6 bases). The germline V gene has CDR1 SGHVS and CDR2 FQNEAQ. This CDR3 is built from 14 residues. V shed 3 bases and J shed 7 bases, with 13 bases lying between them. CDR3 sequence reads: CASSLGGGRQPQHF. The DNA of the CDR3 is TGTGCCAGCAGCTTGGGGGGGGGCCGCCAGCCCCAGCATTTT.

The CDR3 is CASREGGDSPLHF. In nucleotides, the CDR3 is TGCGCCAGCAGGGAGGGTGGGGATTCACCCCTCCACTTT. The rearrangement joins TRBV5-1 to TRBJ1-6, with D uncertain. Germline V gene data show CDR1 as SGHRS and CDR2 as YFSETQ. There are 13 residues in the CDR3. V was trimmed by 5 bases and J by 8 bases, leaving 11 bases between them.

This clonotype was seen more than once but under ten times. The chain combines TRBV4-1 with TRBJ1-5; TRBD1 aligns across 7 bases. Germline values: CDR1 MGHRA, CDR2 YSYEKL. The CDR3 has 15 amino acids. After removal of 3 bases from V and 2 bases from J, the junction contained 4 bases not matched to a gene. CDR3 DNA: TGCGCCAGCAGCCACTCCGGGACAGGCAATCAGCCCCAGCATTTT. Protein product: CASSHSGTGNQPQHF.

This clonotype was seen more than once but under ten times. The V and J genes are TRBV29-1 and TRBJ1-2, with D maybe TRBD1 (5 bases). The CDR3 is 12 residues long. Germline lookup yields CDR1 SQVTM and CDR2 ANQGSEA. V was pared by 6 bases and J by 8 bases, with 16 bases between. The CDR3: CSVVRASGGYTF. The CDR3 DNA follows: TGCAGCGTCGTCAGGGCCTCGGGAGGCTACACCTTC. Variable domain in full (rest from reference TRBV29-1 and TRBJ1-2): SAVISQKPSRDICQRGTSLTIQCQVDSQVTMMFWYRQQPGQSLTLIATANQGSEATYESGFVIDKFPISRPNLTFSTLTVSNMSPEDSSIYLCSVVRASGGYTFGSGTRLTVV.

This clonotype was counted a few times. Possible read error: a much larger clone is one base away. The chain couples TRBV29-1 to TRBJ2-7; D is perhaps TRBD1 or TRBD2 (5 bases each). Germline V gives CDR1 SQVTM, CDR2 ANQGSEA. CDR3 length equals 15 residues. Trimming took off 4 bases at V and 2 bases at J, with 18 bases between the two ends. CDR3: CSVGPRAGSAYEQYF. The DNA of the CDR3 is TGCAGCGTTGGCCCACGGGCAGGGAGCGCCTACGAGCAGTACTTC.

In this sample, this clonotype turned up a few times. V usage is TRBV7-2 and J usage is TRBJ1-1; the D gene is possibly TRBD1 (5 bases). Germline loops: CDR1 SGHTA, CDR2 FQGNSA. V lost 4 bases, J lost 1 base, and 10 bases lay in between. This CDR3 is 14 amino acids long. Here the CDR3 DNA reads TGTGCCAGCAGCTCCAGGGAGGCGAACACTGAAGCTTTCTTT. Its protein is CASSSREANTEAFF.

V gene TRBV18 combines with J gene TRBJ2-5, with D possibly matching TRBD1 (5 bases). The CDR3 is 17 amino acids. Germline V gene sequence: CDR1 KGHSH, CDR2 LQKENI. V shed 3 bases and J shed 0 bases, with 17 bases lying between them. The CDR3 DNA is TGTGCCAGCTCACCCTCATTGTTGACAGACCACCAAGAGACCCAGTACTTC. Translation: CASSPSLLTDHQETQYF.